This T cell receptor (beta chain) originates from a study of control samples from healthy donors and cancer patients. Measured with immunoSEQ multiplex PCR; TCRdb has only the in-frame clones, and not every one. The table shows approximately 210,000 clones, with approximately 90% occurring only once. Between the trimmed V and J ends, which lost 3 bases and 4 bases, there was a span of 20 bases. Germline V gene lookup returns CDR1 SEHNR and CDR2 FQNEAQ (reference sequence). This CDR3 has 17 residues. V is TRBV7-9 and J is TRBJ2-3, with TRBD2 as a possible D gene (5 bases). The receptor comes from a man under 40 in good health. Sequenced material: blood. This chain's CDR3 is CASSFRGPKSVPDTQYF. DNA of the CDR3: TGTGCCAGCAGCTTTAGAGGGCCTAAGTCGGTTCCAGATACGCAGTATTTT.